Listed below are T cell receptor beta chains from one sample, sequenced in a study of cytomegalovirus exposure and HLA in healthy donors. Some clones are missing from TCRdb's copy, which holds only in-frame ones; the method was immunoSEQ multiplex PCR. Of approximately 160,000 clones detected, around three quarters appear once; the ten largest clones hold around 1.5%. Sequenced material: PBMCs. These receptor sequences come from a man aged 35 to 55 in good health and CMV-seronegative. Both conserved end residues are trimmed from each CDR3.

J | V | CDR3
TRBJ2-4 | TRBV2 | ASMGTRQAKNIQY
TRBJ1-1 | TRBV4-1 | ASSQPPAGGTEAF
TRBJ2-2 | TRBV18 | ASSPLAGERTGELF
TRBJ2-3 | TRBV6-5 | ASSGTGGTDTQY
TRBJ2-1 | TRBV6-1 | ASSGLISYNEQF
TRBJ2-2 | TRBV7-3 | ASSRDSYTGELF
TRBJ2-5 | TRBV7-9 | SSGRGTETQY
TRBJ2-7 | TRBV6-1 | ASSETPMRGEQY
TRBJ2-7 | TRBV9 | ASSVAEGSYEQY
TRBJ2-5 | TRBV6-1 | ASSDTWETQY
TRBJ2-1 | TRBV6-1 | ASSEIAGGLSEQF
TRBJ2-2 | TRBV7-9 | ASSLDGGRASTGELF
TRBJ1-1 | TRBV6-1 | AATWGLDTEAF
TRBJ2-5 | TRBV6-1 | ASLLGSFY
TRBJ2-5 | TRBV30 | AWSPEETQY
TRBJ2-3 | TRBV5-1 | ASSLGLGTDTRY
TRBJ2-3 | TRBV11-2 | ASSLDPGQGSDTQY